Each of the 24 T cell receptor beta chains below was sequenced from the same sample in a study of T cell responses to AZD1222 COVID-19 vaccine. The repertoire was sequenced with immunoSEQ multiplex PCR; TCRdb's copy has only in-frame clones and lacks some. The table has about 97,000 clones, about 88% seen once. The source material was peripheral blood, sampled on day 0 of AZD1222 vaccination. These receptors were taken from an adult in good health.

The chain uses TRBV2 and TRBJ1-2; D gene unclear. The CDR3 is 12 amino acids. Germline CDR1 reads SNHLY; CDR2 reads FYNNEI. V dropped 1 base and J dropped 4 bases, with 4 bases sitting between them. CDR3 in amino acids: CASSEDSYGYTF. The DNA for the CDR3 is TGTGCCAGCAGTGAAGACAGCTATGGCTACACCTTC.

The V call is TRBV6-5, the J call TRBJ2-7; TRBD1 matches 9 bases. This CDR3 is built from 14 residues. The V gene end was trimmed by 8 bases and the J gene end by 6 bases; junction bases not matched to a gene: 11. Germline V gives CDR1 MNHEY, CDR2 SVGAGI. CDR3 amino acids: CASATGQGKSEQYF. CDR3 sequence (DNA): TGTGCCAGCGCTACGGGACAGGGCAAATCCGAGCAGTACTTC.

In DNA, the CDR3 is TGTGCCAGCAGCCTCCGTTCCGGGACAGGGGATTCACCCCTCCACTTT. Amino acids: CASSLRSGTGDSPLHF. The chain is built from TRBV3-1 (or the pseudogene TRBV3-2) and TRBJ1-6; 10 nucleotides match TRBD1. Trimming at V came to 4 bases and at J to 8 bases, leaving 8 bases not matched to a gene. The CDR3 sequence is 16 residues long. Germline V gives CDR1 LGHDT, CDR2 YNNKEL (reference sequence).

This sequence joins TRBV28 and TRBJ1-1; D might be TRBD1 (6 bases). Trimming removed 5 bases from V and 6 bases from J, with 13 bases in between. This CDR3 is 13 amino acids long. From germline, CDR1 is MDHEN and CDR2 SYDVKM. The CDR3 reads CASSQGLPSEAFF. The CDR3 DNA reads TGTGCCAGCAGTCAGGGGCTCCCGTCTGAAGCTTTCTTT.

The chain couples TRBV7-2 to TRBJ2-7; D possibly matches TRBD1 or TRBD2 (6 bases each). Germline V gene lookup returns CDR1 SGHTA and CDR2 FQGNSA. The CDR3 totals 15 residues. V gave up 5 bases and J gave up 0 bases, with 14 bases separating them. CDR3 region: CASSTQRGVSYEQYF. CDR3 bases: TGTGCCAGCAGCACCCAGAGGGGGGTCTCCTACGAGCAGTACTTC.

The chain links TRBV15 to TRBJ1-5, with D maybe TRBD1 (5 bases). The CDR3 sequence is 14 residues long. V lost 5 bases and J 1 base, leaving 9 bases between the germline ends. The germline V gene has CDR1 LNHNV and CDR2 YYDKDF (reference sequence). CDR3 loop: CATSYRQSNQPQHF. DNA of the CDR3: TGTGCCACCAGCTACCGACAGAGCAATCAGCCCCAGCATTTT.

V is TRBV10-3 and J is TRBJ2-2; D call uncertain. V was cut by 6 bases and J by 1 base, with 3 bases left in between. This CDR3 spans 12 amino acids. Germline loops: CDR1 ENHRY, CDR2 SYGVKD. The CDR3 loop reads CAIRGNTGELFF. CDR3 in DNA: TGTGCCATCAGAGGGAACACCGGGGAGCTGTTTTTT.

The J gene is TRBJ2-7, the V gene TRBV3-1 (or the pseudogene TRBV3-2); possibly TRBD1 or TRBD2 for D (6 bases each). There are 15 residues in the CDR3. Trimming removed 4 bases from V and 2 bases from J, with 15 bases in between. In germline, CDR1 is LGHDT, CDR2 YNNKEL (reference sequence). CDR3 nucleotide sequence: TGTGCCAGCAGCCGGTATCAGGAGGGGGCCTACGAGCAGTACTTC. This encodes CASSRYQEGAYEQYF.

A word on this clone: The junction departs from germline at one end; a sequencing error may be responsible. The chain couples TRBV5-1 to TRBJ1-4; the D gene is possibly TRBD1 (6 bases). The CDR3 spans 15 residues. Per the germline V gene, CDR1 is SGHRS and CDR2 is YFSETQ. CDR3 sequence reads: CASTFAGTTYEKLFF. CDR3 DNA: TGCGCCAGCACCTTTGCCGGGACAACTTATGAAAAACTGTTTTTT.

The V gene is TRBV6-5, the J gene TRBJ1-5; TRBD1 aligns across 9 bases. CDR1 and CDR2 from the germline V gene are MNHEY and SVGAGI. This CDR3 has 13 residues. V dropped 7 bases and J dropped 5; count of bases not matched to a gene: 3. CDR3 region: CASTWDRDQPQHF. CDR3 in DNA: TGTGCCAGCACCTGGGACAGGGATCAGCCCCAGCATTTT.

This chain connects TRBV6-5 to TRBJ1-5; 11 bases match TRBD1. Germline loops: CDR1 MNHEY, CDR2 SVGAGI. The junction had 6 bases not matched to a gene; V was cut back by 7 bases and J by 4 bases. This CDR3 region has 15 residues. The CDR3 nucleotides read TGTGCCAGCACCCCTGGGACAGGGGGTAATCAGCCCCAGCATTTT. Encoded protein: CASTPGTGGNQPQHF.

This chain links TRBV5-8 with TRBJ2-3; 7 nucleotides agree with TRBD2. CDR3 size: 15 residues. Germline V gives CDR1 SGHTS, CDR2 YDEGEE. With V trimmed by 1 base and J by 2 bases, 4 bases remained unmatched. CDR3 sequence reads: CASSLYLADTDTQYF. The CDR3 nucleotides are TGTGCCAGCAGCTTGTACCTAGCGGACACAGATACGCAGTATTTT.

The chain recombines TRBV3-1 (or the pseudogene TRBV3-2) with TRBJ1-2, with TRBD1 as a possible D gene (5 bases). This CDR3 region has 13 residues. CDR1 is LGHDT and CDR2 is YNNKEL in the germline V gene (reference sequence). V was shortened by 3 bases and J by 4 bases, with 9 bases between the two germline ends. The CDR3 nucleotides are TGTGCCAGCAGCCATCCGGGGCTCTATGGCTACACCTTC. The encoded protein is CASSHPGLYGYTF.

The J gene is TRBJ2-6, the V gene TRBV7-3, with a possible D match to TRBD2 (6 bases). Per the germline V gene, CDR1 is SGHTA and CDR2 is FQGTGA. Trimming took off 1 base at V and 1 base at J, with 11 bases between the two ends. This CDR3 spans 17 amino acids. Here the CDR3 reads CASSLNGGLSGANVLTF. CDR3 nucleotides: TGTGCCAGCAGCTTAAACGGGGGACTGTCTGGGGCCAACGTCCTGACTTTC. Complete variable domain (other parts from reference TRBV7-3 and TRBJ2-6): GAGVSQTPSNKVTEKGKYVELRCDPISGHTALYWYRQSLGQGPEFLIYFQGTGAADDSGLPNDRFFAVRPEGSVSTLKIQRTERGDSAVYLCASSLNGGLSGANVLTFGAGSRLTVL.

This chain connects TRBV7-6 to TRBJ2-1, with D tentatively TRBD2 (6 bases). Germline assignment: CDR1 SGHVS and CDR2 FNYEAQ. V gave up 1 base and J gave up 3 bases, with 7 bases separating them. This CDR3 spans 14 amino acids. DNA for the CDR3: TGTGCCAGCAGCTTAGGGGGGGACTACAATGAGCAGTTCTTC. Translating it yields CASSLGGDYNEQFF.

The V call is TRBV7-9, the J call TRBJ1-4, with TRBD1 identical over 7 bases. After removal of 5 bases from V and 8 bases from J, the junction contained 8 bases not matched to a gene. The CDR3 totals 14 residues. In germline, CDR1 is SEHNR, CDR2 FQNEAQ (reference sequence). Written as DNA, the CDR3 is TGTGCCAGCAGCCCGACAGGGAGGATGGAAAAACTGTTTTTT. Encoded protein: CASSPTGRMEKLFF.

There are a few counts of this clone. The gene calls are TRBV10-1 and TRBJ2-1; 8 bases fit TRBD1. Germline V CDR1 and CDR2: WNHNN, SYGVQD (reference sequence). J was trimmed by 7 bases and V by 10 bases; bases with no gene match: 12. The length of the CDR3 is 14 residues. The DNA for the CDR3 is TGCGCCACCCCCGGGGCCAGGGGGCTTAATGAGCAGTTCTTC. Translated: CATPGARGLNEQFF.

The J gene is TRBJ1-3, the V gene TRBV19, with TRBD1 identical over 10 bases. Per germline, CDR1 LNHDA and CDR2 SQIVND (reference sequence). The length of the CDR3 is 15 residues. J was trimmed by 3 bases and V by 4 bases; bases with no gene match: 3. CDR3 in amino acids: CASSRGQGIGNTIYF. CDR3 bases: TGTGCCAGTAGTAGGGGACAGGGGATTGGAAACACCATATATTTT.

This sequence joins TRBV7-9 and TRBJ1-5; no clear D. Trimming shortened V by 3 bases and J by 2 bases, and 5 bases separated the two germline ends. This CDR3 contains 13 residues. Germline values: CDR1 SEHNR, CDR2 FQNEAQ (reference sequence). For the CDR3, the DNA is TGTGCCAGCAGCTTCCAGGGCAATCAGCCCCAGCATTTT. Its protein product is CASSFQGNQPQHF.

The chain has TRBV30 and TRBJ1-2; TRBD1 agrees at 9 bases. Losses at the gene ends were 3 bases for V and 4 bases for J; bases not matched to a gene: 9. In germline, CDR1 is GTSNPN, CDR2 SVGIG (reference sequence). This CDR3 region has 15 residues. DNA for the CDR3: TGTGCCTGGAGGGGACAGGGATGGTCTCGCTATGGCTACACCTTC. It is translated as CAWRGQGWSRYGYTF.

The chain employs TRBV30 and TRBJ1-2, with D possibly TRBD1 on 6 matching bases. The CDR3 runs to 13 residues. Germline values: CDR1 GTSNPN, CDR2 SVGIG (reference sequence). V was trimmed by 5 bases and J by 7 bases, leaving 17 bases between them. Here the CDR3 DNA reads TGTGCCTGGGCCCAGCGGGGGCCGTCTGGCTACACCTTC. Its translation is CAWAQRGPSGYTF.

The chain links TRBV13 to TRBJ1-1; D call uncertain. V was cut by 3 bases and J by 2 bases, with 13 bases left in between. The CDR3 covers 15 residues. Per germline, CDR1 PRHDT and CDR2 FYEKMQ (reference sequence). In DNA form, the CDR3 reads TGTGCCAGCAGCTTGTCCAGGAGAGGTAACACTGAAGCTTTCTTT. Its translation is CASSLSRRGNTEAFF.

This clone was observed once. DNA of the CDR3: TGCAGCGTTGTTGAGACGAACAACTATGGCTACACCTTC. It specifies CSVVETNNYGYTF. The chain uses TRBV29-1 and TRBJ1-2; D is unclear. The CDR3 has 13 residues. CDR1 is SQVTM, CDR2 ANQGSEA, per germline. With 4 bases removed from V and 2 bases from J, the gap between germline ends came to 11 bases.

The chain employs TRBV5-1 and TRBJ1-2, with D possibly TRBD1 on 6 matching bases. CDR3 length: 14 amino acids. Germline V gene data show CDR1 as SGHRS and CDR2 as YFSETQ. V lost 4 bases and J lost 4, with 14 bases in between. CDR3 in amino acids: CASSPGQPGYGYTF. For the CDR3, the DNA is TGCGCCAGCAGCCCTGGACAGCCCGGCTATGGCTACACCTTC.